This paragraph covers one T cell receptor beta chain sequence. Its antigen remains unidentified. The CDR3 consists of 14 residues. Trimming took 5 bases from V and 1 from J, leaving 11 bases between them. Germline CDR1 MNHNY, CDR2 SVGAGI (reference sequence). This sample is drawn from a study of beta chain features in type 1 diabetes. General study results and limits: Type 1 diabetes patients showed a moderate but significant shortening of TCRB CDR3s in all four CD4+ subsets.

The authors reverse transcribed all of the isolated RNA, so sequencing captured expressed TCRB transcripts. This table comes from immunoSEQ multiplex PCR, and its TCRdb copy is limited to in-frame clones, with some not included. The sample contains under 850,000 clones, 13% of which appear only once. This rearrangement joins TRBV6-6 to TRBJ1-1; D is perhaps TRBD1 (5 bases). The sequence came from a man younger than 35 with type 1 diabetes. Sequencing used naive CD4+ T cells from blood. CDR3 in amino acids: CASSRQTSNTEAFF. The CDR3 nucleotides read TGTGCCAGCAGTCGACAGACATCGAACACTGAAGCTTTCTTT.